This entry features one T cell receptor beta chain sequence. Its cognate antigen is unknown. The use of a sample-barcoded 5' primer and a J-beta primer mix characterized a second PCR of about 7 to 12 cycles. TCRdb called the 5' RACE reads again in MiXCR, with one record for every CDR3 protein. The sample holds around 820,000 distinct CDR3 sequences, roughly 25% seen once. The data derive from a study of blood T cells in healthy people across ages. With 5 bases removed from V and 5 bases from J, the gap between germline ends came to 18 bases. The germline CDR1 and CDR2 sequences are SGHVS and FNYEAQ. The length of the CDR3 is 15 residues. Findings of the study overall: Relative to aged donors, long-lived donors carried more naive CD4+ cells and displayed higher diversity.

These data also formed part of another study, on T cells of mothers and their children. Per that paper: All extracted RNA went into cDNA synthesis, roughly 1.5 ug per 15 ul. Added by the second PCR's M1S primer were sample barcodes and 2-4 random nucleotides. Similar thymic selection effects on TCR recombination output appear in pairs, both related and unrelated.

The clonotype comes from a boy between 10 and 17 years old in good health. The chain carries TRBV7-6 and TRBJ2-5; either TRBD1 or TRBD2 may fit D (5 bases each). Sequenced material: blood. The CDR3 nucleotides are TGTGCCAGCAGCCTAGTCGGGACCCCCGGGGAGACCCAGTACTTC. It is translated as CASSLVGTPGETQYF.